The 32 T cell receptor beta chains listed next were all sequenced from one sample in a study of blood T cell repertoires in COVID-19. Profiling relied on immunoSEQ multiplex PCR, and the TCRdb table lists in-frame clones only, not all of them. The sample has 250,000 or so clones, approximately 88% seen once. The sample consisted of peripheral blood. These receptors came from a woman aged 25 to 39 with COVID-19, enrolled during active disease.

There are a few counts of this clone. The gene calls are TRBV18 and TRBJ2-1; 15 bases map to TRBD2. V lost 3 bases and J lost 10; bases outside the gene matches: 10. The germline CDR1 and CDR2 sequences are KGHSH and LQKENI. The CDR3 is made up of 17 amino acids. The CDR3 spells CASSPRSGLAGGPEQFF. CDR3 nucleotides: TGTGCCAGCTCACCTCGTTCCGGACTAGCGGGGGGGCCAGAGCAGTTCTTC.

A note on this clone: The sample has other DNA sequences that encode this CDR3 too. The V gene is TRBV27, the J gene TRBJ2-7, with TRBD1 matching over 11 bases. Germline CDR1 is MNHEY and CDR2 is SMNVEV (reference sequence). CDR3 size: 14 residues. The junction had 3 bases not matched to a gene; V was cut back by 5 bases and J by 3 bases. The CDR3 spells CASSPGTGGYEQYF. The CDR3 nucleotides are TGTGCCAGCAGTCCAGGGACAGGGGGCTACGAGCAGTACTTC.

This clone appeared once. The chain is built from TRBV5-6 and TRBJ2-1; TRBD2 aligns across 7 bases. Trimming took 2 bases from V and 0 from J; bases not matched to a gene: 11. Germline CDR1 SGHDT, CDR2 YYEEEE. The CDR3 runs to 18 residues. The CDR3 DNA sequence: TGTGCCAGCAGCTTAAGTTTCCGGCGGGGGAGCTCCTACAATGAGCAGTTCTTC. Translating it yields CASSLSFRRGSSYNEQFF.

A remark on this clone: A read error may produce the germline difference seen at one junction end. The chain is built from TRBV11-2 and TRBJ2-1; TRBD2 matches 10 bases. The germline CDR1 and CDR2 sequences are SGHAT and FQNNGV. CDR3 size: 15 residues. The CDR3 spells CASSLGTSGYDEQFF. DNA of the CDR3: TGTGCCAGCAGCTTAGGGACTAGCGGCTACGATGAGCAGTTCTTC.

This rearrangement joins TRBV9 to TRBJ2-2; tentatively, D is TRBD2 (5 bases). V shed 0 bases and J shed 0 bases, with 9 bases lying between them. Germline-derived CDR1 and CDR2 are SGDLS and YYNGEE. CDR3 length: 16 amino acids. DNA for the CDR3: TGTGCCAGCAGCGTAGTCGAGGGAACGAACACCGGGGAGCTGTTTTTT. Protein: CASSVVEGTNTGELFF.

The chain links TRBV7-2 to TRBJ2-5, with 8 bases matching TRBD2. V lost 5 bases and J lost 5; bases outside the gene matches: 4. Germline V gene sequence: CDR1 SGHTA, CDR2 FQGNSA. The CDR3 sequence is 13 residues long. CDR3 nucleotides: TGTGCCAGCAGCACCCTAGCGGGTGAGACCCAGTACTTC. This sequence encodes CASSTLAGETQYF.

The J gene is TRBJ2-2, the V gene TRBV6-2 or TRBV6-3; D may be TRBD2 (6 bases). The CDR3 totals 15 residues. With 6 bases removed from V and 5 bases from J, the gap between germline ends came to 16 bases. The germline gives CDR1 MNHEY, CDR2 SVGEGT. The CDR3, as DNA: TGTGCCAGCAGCCAGAACGCGGGGTTAACCGGGGAGCTGTTTTTT. Protein product: CASSQNAGLTGELFF.

The chain employs TRBV10-3 and TRBJ1-2, with D tentatively TRBD1 (6 bases). This CDR3 has 13 amino acids. Trimming pared 11 bases from V and 7 bases from J, leaving 20 bases between. From germline, CDR1 is ENHRY and CDR2 SYGVKD. CDR3 nucleotide sequence: TGTGCCTTAACAGAGGGGGATTCGGGTGGCTACACCTTC. It codes for CALTEGDSGGYTF.

This rearrangement joins TRBV30 to TRBJ1-3; D may be TRBD1 (5 bases). Germline assignment: CDR1 GTSNPN and CDR2 SVGIG (reference sequence). The CDR3 has 14 residues. The ends were cut back, 5 bases at V and 0 bases at J, with 11 bases in the middle. For the CDR3, the DNA is TGTGCCTGGTCGGGACTGTACTCTGGAAACACCATATATTTT. Amino acids: CAWSGLYSGNTIYF.

The J gene is TRBJ2-5, the V gene TRBV7-9; 7 bases fit TRBD1. The CDR3 has 13 residues. Losses at the gene ends were 6 bases for V and 4 bases for J; bases not matched to a gene: 5. Per germline, CDR1 SEHNR and CDR2 FQNEAQ (reference sequence). The CDR3 loop reads CASSSQGRETQYF. As DNA, the CDR3 is TGTGCCAGCAGTTCACAGGGGAGAGAGACCCAGTACTTC. Looking up the rest from reference TRBV7-9 and TRBJ2-5 gives the full variable domain: DTGVSQNPRHKITKRGQNVTFRCDPISEHNRLYWYRQTLGQGPEFLTYFQNEAQLEKSRLLSDRFSAERPKGSFSTLEIQRTEQGDSAMYLCASSSQGRETQYFGPGTRLLVL.

The chain has TRBV7-2 and TRBJ1-1, with 10 positions matching TRBD1. With 1 base clipped from V and 4 bases from J, the junction kept 6 bases outside the gene matches. Looked up from germline, CDR1 is SGHTA and CDR2 is FQGNSA. The CDR3 has 16 amino acids. The CDR3 sequence is CASSLGGGQGTTEAFF. CDR3 nucleotides: TGTGCCAGCAGCTTAGGGGGGGGACAGGGGACCACTGAAGCTTTCTTT.

The chain carries TRBV11-2 and TRBJ2-1; 12 bases match TRBD2. The CDR3 runs 14 residues. Germline CDR1 SGHAT, CDR2 FQNNGV. J was trimmed by 8 bases and V by 2 bases; bases with no gene match: 1. CDR3 in amino acids: CASSLLAGGDEQFF. The CDR3 coding sequence is TGTGCCAGCAGCTTACTAGCGGGGGGGGATGAGCAGTTCTTC. The whole variable domain, remainder taken from reference TRBV11-2 and TRBJ2-1, is EAGVAQSPRYKIIEKRQSVAFWCNPISGHATLYWYQQILGQGPKLLIQFQNNGVVDDSQLPKDRFSAERLKGVDSTLKIQPAKLEDSAVYLCASSLLAGGDEQFFGPGTRLTVL.

The V gene is TRBV6-5, the J gene TRBJ2-1; 7 bases match TRBD2. Germline values: CDR1 MNHEY, CDR2 SVGAGI. The CDR3 length is 15 residues. V gave up 5 bases and J gave up 1 base; unmatched junction bases: 5. CDR3 residues: CASSTLADSYNEQFF. For the CDR3, the DNA is TGTGCCAGCAGTACCCTAGCGGATTCCTACAATGAGCAGTTCTTC.

The chain joins TRBV4-1 to TRBJ1-2; no definite D call. The germline V gene encodes CDR1 MGHRA and CDR2 YSYEKL. V was trimmed by 0 bases and J by 1 base, leaving 9 bases between them. This CDR3 is 15 amino acids long. The CDR3 region has the DNA TGCGCCAGCAGCCAAGATACGCGGTTTAACTATGGCTACACCTTC. This encodes CASSQDTRFNYGYTF.

The chain links TRBV2 to TRBJ2-3, with 7 bases fitting TRBD1. CDR3 length equals 12 residues. CDR1 is SNHLY, CDR2 FYNNEI, per germline. V lost 3 bases, J lost 9 bases, and 3 bases stayed unmatched. The CDR3 region is CASSERTGTQYF. CDR3 DNA: TGTGCCAGCAGTGAGAGGACAGGCACGCAGTATTTT.

The J gene is TRBJ1-1, the V gene TRBV11-2; D might be TRBD1 (5 bases). The V end was cut by 3 bases, the J end by 2 bases, with 10 bases between. The CDR3 covers 14 residues. Per the germline V gene, CDR1 is SGHAT and CDR2 is FQNNGV. The CDR3 here is CASSFGGRNTEAFF. In DNA form, the CDR3 reads TGTGCCAGCAGCTTCGGGGGTAGAAACACTGAAGCTTTCTTT. Full variable domain (remainder filled in from reference TRBV11-2 and TRBJ1-1): EAGVAQSPRYKIIEKRQSVAFWCNPISGHATLYWYQQILGQGPKLLIQFQNNGVVDDSQLPKDRFSAERLKGVDSTLKIQPAKLEDSAVYLCASSFGGRNTEAFFGQGTRLTVV.

The chain recombines TRBV10-3 with TRBJ1-1; a possible D gene is TRBD1 (6 bases). The V gene lost 4 bases and the J gene lost 8 bases, with 20 bases spanning the gap. Per germline, CDR1 ENHRY and CDR2 SYGVKD. The CDR3 runs to 15 residues. CDR3: CAISGGQALTGEAFF. CDR3 bases: TGTGCCATCAGTGGAGGGCAGGCCCTTACAGGGGAAGCTTTCTTT.

The V and J genes are TRBV18 and TRBJ2-7; D remains ambiguous. V lost 2 bases to trimming and J lost 7 bases, with 24 bases between them. The CDR3 loop spans 17 amino acids. CDR1 is KGHSH, CDR2 LQKENI, per germline. This CDR3 is CASSPLLTDTWRGEQYF. In DNA form, the CDR3 reads TGTGCCAGCTCACCATTGCTAACAGATACTTGGCGTGGGGAGCAGTACTTC. Variable domain in full (rest from reference TRBV18 and TRBJ2-7): NAGVMQNPRHLVRRRGQEARLRCSPMKGHSHVYWYRQLPEEGLKFMVYLQKENIIDESGMPKERFSAEFPKEGPSILRIQQVVRGDSAAYFCASSPLLTDTWRGEQYFGPGTRLTVT.

The chain combines TRBV5-5 with TRBJ2-6; tentatively, D is TRBD1 (5 bases). CDR3 size: 15 residues. V lost 3 bases and J 0 bases, leaving 7 bases between the germline ends. CDR1 SGHKS and CDR2 YYEKEE come from the germline V gene (reference sequence). The CDR3 sequence: CASSSQVSGANVLTF. In nucleotides, the CDR3 is TGTGCCAGCAGCTCACAGGTCTCTGGGGCCAACGTCCTGACTTTC.

The CDR3 nucleotides read TGTGCCAGCAGTTACGGCTCCGGAAACACCATATATTTT. Translated, it gives CASSYGSGNTIYF. The V gene is TRBV6-2 or TRBV6-3, the J gene TRBJ1-3; no clear D. The CDR3 runs to 13 residues. Germline CDR1 reads MNHEY; CDR2 reads SVGEGT. The V end was cut by 2 bases, the J end by 4 bases, with 6 bases between.

The chain is built from TRBV6-2 or TRBV6-3 and TRBJ2-1; D might be TRBD2 (6 bases). The CDR3 length is 18 residues. Germline V gene data show CDR1 as MNHEY and CDR2 as SVGEGT. The V end lost 5 bases, the J end lost 6 bases, and 26 bases lay between the germline ends. CDR3 coding DNA: TGTGCCAGCAGTAGTACGTCTCTTCGGGAGACTTGGGGCAATGAGCAGTTCTTC. Protein sequence: CASSSTSLRETWGNEQFF.

This chain connects TRBV19 to TRBJ1-6; 9 bases fit TRBD1. Germline V gene lookup returns CDR1 LNHDA and CDR2 SQIVND (reference sequence). J gave up 8 bases and V 10 bases, and 9 bases lay outside the gene matches. CDR3 length: 14 amino acids. CDR3 protein: CATRQGQGYSPLHF. CDR3 bases: TGTGCCACCCGCCAGGGACAGGGCTATTCACCCCTCCACTTT.

The genes are TRBV19 and TRBJ2-3; 7 bases map to TRBD2. Trimming took 5 bases from V and 0 from J; bases not matched to a gene: 2. Per germline, CDR1 LNHDA and CDR2 SQIVND (reference sequence). This CDR3 has 14 amino acids. Written as DNA, the CDR3 is TGTGCCAGTAGTCCTAGCGGTAGCACAGATACGCAGTATTTT. It codes for CASSPSGSTDTQYF.

V and J are TRBV7-2 and TRBJ2-1; D unresolved. Germline V gives CDR1 SGHTA, CDR2 FQGNSA. V was trimmed by 5 bases and J by 5 bases, leaving 13 bases between them. CDR3 length equals 14 residues. This CDR3 is CASSPGSPNNEQFF. The CDR3 nucleotides are TGTGCCAGCAGCCCGGGTTCCCCCAACAATGAGCAGTTCTTC.

This rearrangement joins TRBV6-2 or TRBV6-3 to TRBJ1-4; D may be TRBD1 (5 bases). The V end was cut by 5 bases, the J end by 5 bases, with 24 bases between. The CDR3 length is 18 residues. Germline values: CDR1 MNHEY, CDR2 SVGEGT. This CDR3 is CASSTSRDLPTPNEKLFF. The CDR3 DNA is TGTGCCAGCAGTACGTCCCGGGACTTGCCAACCCCGAATGAAAAACTGTTTTTT.

The chain employs TRBV2 and TRBJ1-4; no firm D call. V was cut by 3 bases and J by 0 bases, with 8 bases left in between. Germline V gives CDR1 SNHLY, CDR2 FYNNEI. The CDR3 runs to 15 residues. The CDR3 here is CASSEEAATNEKLFF. The CDR3 region has the DNA TGTGCCAGCAGTGAGGAGGCGGCAACTAATGAAAAACTGTTTTTT. Based on the CDR3 plus reference TRBV2 and TRBJ1-4, the full variable domain is EPEVTQTPSHQVTQMGQEVILRCVPISNHLYFYWYRQILGQKVEFLVSFYNNEISEKSEIFDDQFSVERPDGSNFTLKIRSTKLEDSAMYFCASSEEAATNEKLFFGSGTQLSVL.

The CDR3 bases are TGTGCCAGCGGCGCAGGGGTTGGCGGCTACACCTTC. It specifies CASGAGVGGYTF. This chain uses TRBV28 with TRBJ1-2; TRBD1 might be the D (6 bases). Deletions cut 8 bases from V and 8 bases from J, with 15 bases between. Germline loops: CDR1 MDHEN, CDR2 SYDVKM. The CDR3 is 12 amino acids.

The CDR3 sequence is CASSMGQGGPGEAFF. The CDR3, as DNA: TGTGCCAGTAGTATGGGGCAGGGGGGCCCGGGTGAAGCTTTCTTT. The rearrangement links TRBV19 to TRBJ1-1; 7 bases line up with TRBD1. The V gene end was trimmed by 3 bases and the J gene end by 7 bases; junction bases not matched to a gene: 11. Germline CDR1 is LNHDA and CDR2 is SQIVND (reference sequence). The CDR3 spans 15 residues.

This sequence joins TRBV20-1 and TRBJ1-4; D remains ambiguous. Trimming removed 8 bases at V and 8 bases at J, with 12 bases between. CDR1 and CDR2 from the germline V gene are DFQATT and SNEGSKA (reference sequence). The CDR3 totals 11 residues. The CDR3 DNA sequence: TGCAGTCCATCTAGCGGCGAAAAACTGTTTTTT. It is translated as CSPSSGEKLFF.

The chain is built from TRBV5-6 and TRBJ2-6; maybe TRBD2 (5 bases). The V end was cut by 7 bases, the J end by 7 bases, with 18 bases between. The germline gives CDR1 SGHDT, CDR2 YYEEEE. CDR3 length equals 15 residues. The chain's CDR3 is CASLSRSEGANVLTF. The CDR3 DNA is TGTGCCAGCCTATCGAGGTCTGAGGGAGCCAACGTCCTGACTTTC.

The chain is built from TRBV28 and TRBJ1-1, with a possible D match to TRBD1 (6 bases). Germline CDR1 and CDR2: MDHEN and SYDVKM. V lost 5 bases and J lost 0, with 28 bases in between. The CDR3 has 20 amino acids. CDR3 coding DNA: TGTGCCAGCAGTCCTATCTCCCAGGACAGTGCAATGTACCTGAACACTGAAGCTTTCTTT. Its protein product is CASSPISQDSAMYLNTEAFF. The whole variable domain, remainder taken from reference TRBV28 and TRBJ1-1, is DVKVTQSSRYLVKRTGEKVFLECVQDMDHENMFWYRQDPGLGLRLIYFSYDVKMKEKGDIPEGYSVSREKKERFSLILESASTNQTSMYLCASSPISQDSAMYLNTEAFFGQGTRLTVV.

CDR3 in DNA: TGTGCCAGCAGCTTAGACTTTAGCACAGATACGCAGTATTTT. It yields the protein CASSLDFSTDTQYF. The chain joins TRBV11-2 to TRBJ2-3; D uncertain. The CDR3 is 14 residues long. CDR1 SGHAT and CDR2 FQNNGV come from the germline V gene. Trimming pared 0 bases from V and 0 bases from J, leaving 4 bases between.